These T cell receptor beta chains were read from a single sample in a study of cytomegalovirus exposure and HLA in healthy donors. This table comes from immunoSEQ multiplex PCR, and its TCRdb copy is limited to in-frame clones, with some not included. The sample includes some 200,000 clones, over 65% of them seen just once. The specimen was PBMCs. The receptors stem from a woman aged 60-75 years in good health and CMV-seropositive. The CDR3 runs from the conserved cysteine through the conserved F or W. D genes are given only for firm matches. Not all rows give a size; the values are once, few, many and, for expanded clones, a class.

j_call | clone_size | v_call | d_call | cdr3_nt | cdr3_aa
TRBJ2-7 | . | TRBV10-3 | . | TGTGCCATCAGTTCGATGGGCGGTCGGGAGCCCCACGAGCAGTACTTC | CAISSMGGREPHEQYF
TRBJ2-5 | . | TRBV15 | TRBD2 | TGTGCCACCAGCATCAGACTAGCGGGAGAAGAGACCCAGTACTTC | CATSIRLAGEETQYF
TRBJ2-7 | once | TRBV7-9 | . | TGTGCCAGCAGCCCCCGGGGAGCCGCCTACGAGCAGTACTTC | CASSPRGAAYEQYF
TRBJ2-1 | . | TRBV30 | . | TGTGCCTGGTCCTGGGCAATCTACAATGAGCAGTTCTTC | CAWSWAIYNEQFF
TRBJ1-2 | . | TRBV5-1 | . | TGCGCCAGCAGCTTAGAAACGGTAGCCGGCGGCTACACCTTC | CASSLETVAGGYTF
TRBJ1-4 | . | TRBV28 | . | TGTGCCAGCAGTCTCGGGGTCCAAGAAGAAAAACTGTTTTTT | CASSLGVQEEKLFF
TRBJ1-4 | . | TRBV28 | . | TGTGCCAGCGTCGAGGGAGGTAATGAAAAACTGTTTTTT | CASVEGGNEKLFF
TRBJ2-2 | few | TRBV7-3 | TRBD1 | TGTGCCAGCAGCCTTGGGACAGTGAACACCGGGGAGCTGTTTTTT | CASSLGTVNTGELFF
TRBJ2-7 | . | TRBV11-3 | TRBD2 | TGTGCCAGCAGCTCACGGACTAGCGGGGGGGCCCTAGACTTC | CASSSRTSGGALDF
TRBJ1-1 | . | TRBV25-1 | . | TGTGCCAGCAGTGAGCTTTGGGGAGAGGACACTGAAGCTTTCTTT | CASSELWGEDTEAFF
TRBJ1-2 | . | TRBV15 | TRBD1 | TGTGCCACCAGCATTCAGGGGGCTAGGGGCTACACCTTC | CATSIQGARGYTF
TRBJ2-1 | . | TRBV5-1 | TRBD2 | TGCGCCAGCAGCTTCGCAGCGGGAGACGATGAGCAGTTCTTC | CASSFAAGDDEQFF
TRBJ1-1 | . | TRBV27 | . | TGTGCCAGCAGTGTCGACAAGAACACTGAAGCTTTCTTT | CASSVDKNTEAFF
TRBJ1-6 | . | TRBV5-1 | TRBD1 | TGCGCCAGCTGTCCCCAGGGACAGAATAATTCACCCCTCCACTTT | CASCPQGQNNSPLHF
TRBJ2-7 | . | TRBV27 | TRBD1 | TGTGCCAGCAGACCGGGACAGGGCACGACCGACGAGCAGTACTTC | CASRPGQGTTDEQYF
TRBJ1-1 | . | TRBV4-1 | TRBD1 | TGCGCCAGCAGCCAAGAGGGACAGGGGAAAACTTTCTTT | CASSQEGQGKTFF
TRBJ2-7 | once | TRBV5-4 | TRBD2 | TGTGCCAGCAGCTTCGGGACTAGCGGGGTCTCCTACGAGCAGTACTTC | CASSFGTSGVSYEQYF
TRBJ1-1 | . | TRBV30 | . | TGTGCCTGGAGTGCAGGGGTTAGCACTGAAGCTTTCTTT | CAWSAGVSTEAFF
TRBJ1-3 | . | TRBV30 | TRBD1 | TGTGCCTGGAGTGTCGGGACAGGTCGAAACACCATATATTTT | CAWSVGTGRNTIYF
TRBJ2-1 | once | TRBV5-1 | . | TGCGCCAGCAGCTCCGTCAGGGTATCTAATGAGCAGTTCTTC | CASSSVRVSNEQFF
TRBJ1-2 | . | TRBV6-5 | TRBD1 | TGTGCCAGCAGCCCTAGGGGACAGCACCACTATGGCTACACCTTC | CASSPRGQHHYGYTF
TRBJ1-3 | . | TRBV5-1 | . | TGCGCCAGCAGCTGGGGGGAAGCGTTAAGAAACACCATATATTTT | CASSWGEALRNTIYF
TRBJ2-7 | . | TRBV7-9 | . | TGTTCCAGCAGCTTAGCCCGGGACTCCTCCTACGAGCAGTACTTC | CSSSLARDSSYEQYF
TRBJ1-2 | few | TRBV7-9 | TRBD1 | TGTGCCAGCAGCGCCGGGGACAGGGAAAACTATGGCTACACCTTC | CASSAGDRENYGYTF
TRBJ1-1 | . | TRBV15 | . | TGTGCCACCAGCAGATCTACAGGTTTGAACACTGAAGCTTTCTTT | CATSRSTGLNTEAFF
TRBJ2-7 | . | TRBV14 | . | TGTGCCAGCAGCCCGGTCAGCCGGGGCTACGAGCAGTACTTC | CASSPVSRGYEQYF
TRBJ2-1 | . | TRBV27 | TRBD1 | TGTGCCAGCAGTTTATCGGGACAGGGACAAAGGTTCTTC | CASSLSGQGQRFF
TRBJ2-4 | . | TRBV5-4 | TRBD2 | TGTGCCAGCAGCGCGGGGGGGACAGCCAAAAACATTCAGTACTTC | CASSAGGTAKNIQYF
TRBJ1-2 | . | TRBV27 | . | TGTGCCAGCAGTTTATTGGGGGGAAACTATGGCTACACCTTC | CASSLLGGNYGYTF
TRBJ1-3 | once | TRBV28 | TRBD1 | TGTGCCAGCAGAACCTTGGGACAGGGACCCTCTGGAAACACCATATATTTT | CASRTLGQGPSGNTIYF
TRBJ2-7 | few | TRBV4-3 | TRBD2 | TGCGCCAGCAGTCGACTAGCGCCCTACGAGCAGTACTTC | CASSRLAPYEQYF
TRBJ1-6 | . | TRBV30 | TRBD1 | TGTGCCTGGAGTGTACGGAGTCAGGGGGATTCACCCCTCCACTTT | CAWSVRSQGDSPLHF
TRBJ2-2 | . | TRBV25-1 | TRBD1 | TGTGCCAGCGCCGGGACAGGGGTCGGGGAGCTGTTTTTT | CASAGTGVGELFF
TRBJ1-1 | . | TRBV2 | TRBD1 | TGTGCCAGCAGCTCAGACAGGGGGAGGCCGCAAGCTTTCTTT | CASSSDRGRPQAFF
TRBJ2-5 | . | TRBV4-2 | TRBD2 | TGTGCCAGCAGCCAAGAAGGCGGGGGATACCAAGAGACCCAGTACTTC | CASSQEGGGYQETQYF
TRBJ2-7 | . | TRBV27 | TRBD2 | TGTGCCAGCAGTCTACTCCCGAGCGGGGGGGCCGGGGAGCAGTACTTC | CASSLLPSGGAGEQYF
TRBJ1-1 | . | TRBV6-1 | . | TGTGCCAGCAGCCTGGGGGCGAACACTGAAGCTTTCTTT | CASSLGANTEAFF
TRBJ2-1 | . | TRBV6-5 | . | TGTGCCAGCAGTTATTACAGCAGGGACTACAATGAGCAGTTCTTC | CASSYYSRDYNEQFF
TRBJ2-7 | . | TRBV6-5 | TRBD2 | TGTGCCAGCAGTTACATAGCGGGAGATTACGAGCAGTACTTC | CASSYIAGDYEQYF